The 28 T cell receptor beta chains below all came from one sample that was sequenced in a study of CD8 T cells in Susac syndrome (dated by TCRdb to about 2019). Receptor amplification or capture employed the immunoSEQ multiplex PCR assay. RNA was extracted with the RNeasy kit and roughly 0.45 to 1 ug was reverse transcribed using random hexamers. The public sequencing data were trimmed at Q25 with fastp and processed into clonotypes with MiXCR by TCRdb, which kept only in-frame beta chains. Entries are consolidated by CDR3 protein sequence, retaining the most common genes and DNA. This sample has roughly 150,000 distinct CDR3 sequences in its table, and 85% to 95% of those were observed once. Roughly 0.2% of the sample comes from the top ten. The sample comprised CD8+ T cells from PBMCs. The receptor set was obtained from a human donor with multiple sclerosis.

The chain couples TRBV28 to TRBJ1-1; no clear D gene. The V end was cut by 3 bases, the J end by 8 bases, with 13 bases between. This CDR3 comprises 13 residues. In germline, CDR1 is MDHEN, CDR2 SYDVKM. CDR3 residues: CASSLVGNSEAFF. CDR3 coding DNA: TGTGCCAGCAGTTTGGTGGGGAATTCAGAAGCTTTCTTT.

This sequence joins TRBV13 and TRBJ1-1; D is ambiguous. There are 12 residues in the CDR3. Trimming took 4 bases from V and 4 from J, leaving 7 bases between them. Germline values: CDR1 PRHDT, CDR2 FYEKMQ (reference sequence). DNA for the CDR3: TGTGCCAGCAGCTCCCTTGGCACTGAAGCTTTCTTT. This codes for CASSSLGTEAFF.

The chain couples TRBV5-6 to TRBJ2-1, with TRBD1 matching 7 bases. CDR1 SGHDT and CDR2 YYEEEE come from the germline V gene. There are 14 residues in the CDR3. Trimming removed 4 bases from V and 1 base from J; junction bases left unmatched: 2. CDR3 sequence reads: CASSGGQSYNEQFF. The CDR3 region has the DNA TGTGCCAGCAGCGGGGGACAGTCCTACAATGAGCAGTTCTTC. The whole variable domain, remainder taken from reference TRBV5-6 and TRBJ2-1, is DAGVTQSPTHLIKTRGQQVTLRCSPKSGHDTVSWYQQALGQGPQFIFQYYEEEERQRGNFPDRFSGHQFPNYSSELNVNALLLGDSALYLCASSGGQSYNEQFFGPGTRLTVL.

The gene calls are TRBV27 and TRBJ2-1; D remains ambiguous. V lost 7 bases and J lost 6, with 7 bases in between. Germline CDR1 is MNHEY and CDR2 is SMNVEV (reference sequence). The CDR3 has 11 residues. The CDR3 DNA is TGTGCCAGCACCCTGGGCAATGAGCAGTTCTTC. The encoded protein is CASTLGNEQFF.

This chain uses TRBV29-1 with TRBJ2-1; D remains ambiguous. Germline values: CDR1 SQVTM, CDR2 ANQGSEA. V was cut by 4 bases and J by 2 bases, with 6 bases left in between. The CDR3 consists of 12 residues. For the CDR3, the DNA is TGCAGCGTTGCGGATACCTACAATGAGCAGTTCTTC. It codes for CSVADTYNEQFF.

The chain recombines TRBV12-3 or TRBV12-4 with TRBJ2-7; no definite D call. This CDR3 has 13 residues. Trimming took off 6 bases at V and 3 bases at J, with 12 bases between the two ends. The CDR3 loop reads CASSLTWVYEQYF. For the CDR3, the DNA is TGTGCCAGCAGCCTAACTTGGGTCTACGAGCAGTACTTC.

The chain combines TRBV2 with TRBJ2-7; D might be TRBD2 (5 bases). With 10 bases removed from V and 0 bases from J, the gap between germline ends came to 13 bases. CDR1 is SNHLY and CDR2 is FYNNEI in the germline V gene. The CDR3 consists of 13 residues. CDR3 amino acids: CATEGQSSYEQYF. The CDR3 DNA sequence: TGTGCCACCGAGGGCCAGAGCTCCTACGAGCAGTACTTC. Full variable domain (outside the CDR3, taken from reference TRBV2 and TRBJ2-7): EPEVTQTPSHQVTQMGQEVILRCVPISNHLYFYWYRQILGQKVEFLVSFYNNEISEKSEIFDDQFSVERPDGSNFTLKIRSTKLEDSAMYFCATEGQSSYEQYFGPGTRLTVT.

CDR3 region: CSANGGHQTEAFF. CDR3 DNA sequence: TGCAGTGCTAATGGGGGACACCAAACTGAAGCTTTCTTT. The chain uses TRBV20-1 and TRBJ1-1, with D perhaps matching TRBD1 (6 bases). This CDR3 spans 13 amino acids. Trimming removed 4 bases at V and 5 bases at J, with 14 bases between. Germline lookup yields CDR1 DFQATT and CDR2 SNEGSKA (reference sequence).

V is TRBV6-2 or TRBV6-3 and J is TRBJ2-1; 7 bases agree with TRBD2. The CDR3 is made up of 15 amino acids. Trimming cost V 1 base and J 6 bases; bases outside gene matches: 6. The V gene's germline CDR1 is MNHEY and CDR2 SVGEGT. CDR3 sequence: CASSYLGGMSNEQFF. CDR3 DNA: TGTGCCAGCAGTTACTTGGGGGGGATGAGCAATGAGCAGTTCTTC.

This clonotype was found a few times. The genes are TRBV11-1 and TRBJ1-1, with D hard to call. The CDR3 sequence is 15 residues long. V lost 1 base to trimming and J lost 0 bases, with 9 bases between them. CDR1 SGHAT and CDR2 FQDESV come from the germline V gene (reference sequence). In DNA form, the CDR3 reads TGTGCCAGCAGCTTAGTTCGGCAACTGAACACTGAAGCTTTCTTT. Translation: CASSLVRQLNTEAFF. The full variable domain, rest sourced from reference TRBV11-1 and TRBJ1-1, is EAEVAQSPRYKITEKSQAVAFWCDPISGHATLYWYRQILGQGPELLVQFQDESVVDDSQLPKDRFSAERLKGVDSTLKIQPAELGDSAMYLCASSLVRQLNTEAFFGQGTRLTVV.

The CDR3 spells CAWSIGSVTYGYTF. As DNA, the CDR3 is TGTGCCTGGAGTATAGGCAGCGTAACCTATGGCTACACCTTC. The V and J genes are TRBV30 and TRBJ1-2; D remains ambiguous. V lost 2 bases and J lost 4, with 14 bases in between. The V gene's germline CDR1 is GTSNPN and CDR2 SVGIG (reference sequence). The CDR3 totals 14 residues.

The V and J genes are TRBV30 and TRBJ1-4, with no clear D. Between the trimmed V and J ends, which lost 2 bases and 3 bases, there was a span of 7 bases. The germline V gene encodes CDR1 GTSNPN and CDR2 SVGIG (reference sequence). CDR3 length: 13 residues. CDR3 nucleotide sequence: TGTGCCTGGAGTAAGCCCCCTAATGAAAAACTGTTTTTT. Amino acids: CAWSKPPNEKLFF. Drawing the rest from reference TRBV30 and TRBJ1-4, the complete variable domain is SQTIHQWPATLVQPVGSPLSLECTVEGTSNPNLYWYRQAAGRGLQLLFYSVGIGQISSEVPQNLSASRPQDRQFILSSKKLLLSDSGFYLCAWSKPPNEKLFFGSGTQLSVL.

The V and J genes are TRBV27 and TRBJ1-6; tentatively, D is TRBD1 (6 bases). Germline CDR1 and CDR2: MNHEY and SMNVEV (reference sequence). The V end lost 6 bases, the J end lost 9 bases, and 15 bases lay between the germline ends. CDR3 size: 14 residues. CDR3 DNA: TGTGCCAGCAGGGTAGGACAGCTATCTTCACCCCTCCACTTT. It translates to CASRVGQLSSPLHF.

The rearrangement links TRBV29-1 to TRBJ1-1; no clear D. Germline CDR1 reads SQVTM; CDR2 reads ANQGSEA. The CDR3 has 14 residues. Trimming took off 8 bases at V and 6 bases at J, with 22 bases between the two ends. This chain's CDR3 is CSPMTVPKTSEAFF. The DNA for the CDR3 is TGCAGCCCAATGACCGTCCCCAAAACGTCTGAAGCTTTCTTT.

The genes are TRBV20-1 and TRBJ1-5; D gene uncertain. Germline V lookup: CDR1 DFQATT, CDR2 SNEGSKA (reference sequence). The CDR3 length is 15 residues. Trimming took off 0 bases at V and 4 bases at J, with 13 bases between the two ends. This chain's CDR3 is CSARDFTAQNQPQHF. CDR3 DNA sequence: TGCAGTGCTAGAGATTTTACAGCTCAAAATCAGCCCCAGCATTTT.

The rearrangement joins TRBV2 to TRBJ1-2, with no clear D. This CDR3 is 10 amino acids long. Germline CDR1 SNHLY, CDR2 FYNNEI. The V gene lost 5 bases and the J gene lost 12 bases, with 10 bases spanning the gap. The CDR3 DNA reads as TGTGCCAGCAGTTCCGGGAAAGACACCTTC. As protein: CASSSGKDTF.

V is TRBV25-1 and J is TRBJ2-1; the D gene is possibly TRBD1 (6 bases). CDR3 length: 11 amino acids. Trimming removed 10 bases at V and 6 bases at J, with 10 bases between. Germline-derived CDR1 and CDR2 are MGHDK and SYGVNS. The CDR3 DNA reads TGTGCCACTTGGACAGCCAATGAGCAGTTCTTC. The encoded protein is CATWTANEQFF.

This chain connects TRBV3-1 to TRBJ2-1; D might be TRBD1 or TRBD2, each matching 5 bases. Germline V CDR1 and CDR2: LGHDT, YNNKEL (reference sequence). This CDR3 is built from 17 residues. Trimming pared 1 base from V and 6 bases from J, leaving 19 bases between. CDR3 sequence reads: CASSQAQAGTLFNEQFF. CDR3 sequence (DNA): TGTGCCAGCAGCCAAGCCCAGGCTGGGACCCTTTTCAATGAGCAGTTCTTC.

This clonotype was observed a handful of times. The V and J genes are TRBV6-1 and TRBJ2-2; 10 bases map to TRBD1. Germline V gene data show CDR1 as MNHNS and CDR2 as SASEGT. Germline trimming cut 4 bases from V and 5 bases from J; bases unmatched to any gene: 7. The CDR3 has 16 residues. CDR3 in amino acids: CASSGPGTGETGELFF. In DNA form, the CDR3 reads TGTGCCAGCAGTGGTCCCGGGACAGGGGAGACCGGGGAGCTGTTTTTT.

This rearrangement joins TRBV5-6 to TRBJ1-2, with D uncertain. Germline values: CDR1 SGHDT, CDR2 YYEEEE. CDR3 length: 15 amino acids. The V end lost 0 bases, the J end lost 6 bases, and 15 bases lay between the germline ends. The CDR3 loop is CASSLARFGSHGYTF. The DNA for the CDR3 is TGTGCCAGCAGCTTGGCCAGATTCGGGAGCCATGGCTACACCTTC.

The chain links TRBV4-1 to TRBJ2-3; TRBD2 aligns across 10 bases. Per germline, CDR1 MGHRA and CDR2 YSYEKL. This CDR3 contains 16 residues. With 6 bases clipped from V and 1 base from J, the junction kept 7 bases outside the gene matches. The CDR3, as DNA: TGCGCCAGCAGTCTTAGCCTAGCGGGGGGCACAGATACGCAGTATTTT. This gives the protein CASSLSLAGGTDTQYF.

The V and J genes are TRBV4-1 and TRBJ2-2; 9 bases align to TRBD1. This CDR3 region has 18 residues. In germline, CDR1 is MGHRA, CDR2 YSYEKL. The junction had 11 bases not matched to a gene; V was cut back by 2 bases and J by 4 bases. The chain's CDR3 is CASSQRIPGQGSTGELFF. The CDR3 nucleotides read TGCGCCAGCAGCCAACGGATTCCGGGACAGGGATCCACCGGGGAGCTGTTTTTT.

This clonotype was observed a few times. V and J are TRBV9 and TRBJ1-1; 7 nucleotides align to TRBD1. With 7 bases clipped from V and 2 bases from J, the junction kept 8 bases outside the gene matches. Germline-derived CDR1 and CDR2 are SGDLS and YYNGEE. This CDR3 spans 14 amino acids. The CDR3 is CASSPDRRNTEAFF. CDR3 coding DNA: TGTGCCAGCTCACCGGACAGGAGAAACACTGAAGCTTTCTTT. The variable domain in full, completed from reference TRBV9 and TRBJ1-1, reads DSGVTQTPKHLITATGQRVTLRCSPRSGDLSVYWYQQSLDQGLQFLIQYYNGEERAKGNILERFSAQQFPDLHSELNLSSLELGDSALYFCASSPDRRNTEAFFGQGTRLTVV.

The DNA for the CDR3 is TGCGCCAGCAGCGAACTTACCCCGAACACTGAAGCTTTCTTT. It specifies CASSELTPNTEAFF. The chain couples TRBV4-1 to TRBJ1-1, with no clear D. The CDR3 covers 14 residues. Germline CDR1 is MGHRA and CDR2 is YSYEKL. Trimming cost V 5 bases and J 1 base, with 11 bases left between them.

The J gene is TRBJ2-7, the V gene TRBV13, with TRBD1 matching 8 bases. CDR1 is PRHDT and CDR2 is FYEKMQ in the germline V gene (reference sequence). The CDR3 is 14 amino acids. Germline trimming cut 3 bases from V and 1 base from J; bases unmatched to any gene: 2. CDR3 region: CASSLTGDSYEQYF. The CDR3 DNA reads as TGTGCCAGCAGCTTGACAGGGGATTCCTACGAGCAGTACTTC. The full variable domain, with the rest looked up from reference TRBV13 and TRBJ2-7, is AAGVIQSPRHLIKEKRETATLKCYPIPRHDTVYWYQQGPGQDPQFLISFYEKMQSDKGSIPDRFSAQQFSDYHSELNMSSLELGDSALYFCASSLTGDSYEQYFGPGTRLTVT.

V is TRBV27 and J is TRBJ2-7; 9 bases map to TRBD1. Losses at the gene ends were 5 bases for V and 3 bases for J; bases not matched to a gene: 8. CDR1 MNHEY and CDR2 SMNVEV come from the germline V gene (reference sequence). The CDR3 has 15 amino acids. CDR3 bases: TGTGCCAGCAGTAGGGGGACAGGGATGGTCTACGAGCAGTACTTC. It encodes CASSRGTGMVYEQYF.

The chain carries TRBV7-9 and TRBJ2-1; 9 nucleotides agree with TRBD2. CDR3 size: 17 residues. Per germline, CDR1 SEHNR and CDR2 FQNEAQ (reference sequence). Trimming cost V 5 bases and J 2 bases; bases outside gene matches: 10. The CDR3 bases are TGTGCCAGCAGCCCACCGTTGGGACTAGCAGCCTACAATGAGCAGTTCTTC. It codes for CASSPPLGLAAYNEQFF.

V usage is TRBV28 and J usage is TRBJ1-2; D call uncertain. The CDR3 contains 16 residues. Germline assignment: CDR1 MDHEN and CDR2 SYDVKM. V dropped 1 base and J dropped 4 bases, with 16 bases sitting between them. DNA for the CDR3: TGTGCCAGCAGTTTATCAACCCTAGCTACGCCCTATGGCTACACCTTC. Its translation: CASSLSTLATPYGYTF.